The T cell receptor (beta chain) under discussion was sequenced for a study of blood T cells in healthy people across ages. Study at large: Template switching picked up about one barcoded beta molecule for each two T cells.

Whole-study findings and limits: Estimated diversity that came from one million T cells was considered an underestimate. No one knew whether donors had CMV, which possibly confounded expanded clonotype changes. With unsorted PBMCs, a conclusive comparison of naive versus antigen-experienced cells was not possible.

V gave up 4 bases and J gave up 5 bases, with 13 bases separating them. Germline CDR1 and CDR2: SGDLS and YYNGEE. The CDR3 length is 14 residues. This clonotype was seen a handful of times. What it binds is not known. Combining a sample-barcoded 5' primer with a J-beta primer mix, a second PCR ran for roughly 7 to 12 cycles. TCRdb re-derived calls from the 5' RACE reads in MiXCR, one entry per CDR3 protein. The sample lists more than 650,000 distinct CDR3 sequences, over 20% occurring once. The origin of this receptor is a man aged 70 or older in good health. The V and J genes are TRBV9 and TRBJ2-1, with a possible D match to TRBD2 (6 bases). The sequenced sample consisted of blood. The CDR3 nucleotides read TGTGCCAGCAGCTATAGGATAGCGGACAATGAGCAGTTCTTC. Residues: CASSYRIADNEQFF.